These 26 T cell receptor beta chains share one sample of origin, sequenced in a study of cytomegalovirus exposure and HLA in healthy donors. In the PCR, 60 Vbeta and 13 Jbeta primers were used. Only in-frame clones appear in the TCRdb table, and some are missing; sequencing was by immunoSEQ multiplex PCR. The table shows tens of thousands of clones, with 73% occurring only once. Sample: PBMCs. The receptor source for this set is a man between 50 and 59 years old in good health and CMV-seronegative.

This rearrangement joins TRBV11-2 to TRBJ2-3; 8 bases are shared with TRBD1. With V trimmed by 3 bases and J by 0 bases, 2 bases remained unmatched. This CDR3 spans 15 amino acids. Germline assignment: CDR1 SGHAT and CDR2 FQNNGV. CDR3 in DNA: TGTGCCAGCAGCTTCCGGGACAGGAGCACAGATACGCAGTATTTT. Amino acids: CASSFRDRSTDTQYF.

The chain couples TRBV6-1 to TRBJ2-5; 9 nucleotides agree with TRBD1. TRBJ2-7 matches the DNA end more closely, so the J call is doubtful. The CDR3 length is 14 residues. In germline, CDR1 is MNHNS, CDR2 SASEGT. The CDR3 reads CASSVTGGDYEQYF. DNA for the CDR3: TGTGCCAGCAGCGTTACAGGGGGCGACTACGAGCAGTACTTC.

This clone came up once. CDR3 sequence reads: CAISGTQSNQPQHF. The CDR3 DNA reads TGTGCCATCAGTGGGACACAGAGCAATCAGCCCCAGCATTTT. The chain links TRBV10-3 to TRBJ1-5, with a tentative D call TRBD1 (5 bases). V lost 4 bases to trimming and J lost 1 base, with 8 bases between them. Per the germline V gene, CDR1 is ENHRY and CDR2 is SYGVKD. The CDR3 spans 14 residues.

This clone appeared a few times. The rearrangement joins TRBV6-1 to TRBJ1-2; 7 bases align to TRBD1. The junction had 6 bases not matched to a gene; V was cut back by 3 bases and J by 8 bases. CDR3 size: 13 residues. Germline V lookup: CDR1 MNHNS, CDR2 SASEGT. The DNA for the CDR3 is TGTGCCAGCAGTGAGCCCCCAGGGGGAGGCTACACCTTC. Its protein is CASSEPPGGGYTF.

CDR3 in amino acids: CASSAAPSYGYTF. CDR3 DNA sequence: TGTGCCAGCAGTGCGGCACCCAGCTATGGCTACACCTTC. The chain is built from TRBV6-5 and TRBJ1-2; no definite D call. V gave up 5 bases and J gave up 4 bases, with 11 bases separating them. Looked up from germline, CDR1 is MNHEY and CDR2 is SVGAGI. The CDR3 totals 13 residues.

This chain links TRBV9 with TRBJ2-1; D gene ambiguous. V was cut by 0 bases and J by 7 bases, with 14 bases left in between. The length of the CDR3 is 15 residues. Looked up from germline, CDR1 is SGDLS and CDR2 is YYNGEE. The CDR3 DNA is TGTGCCAGCAGCGTAGCTACTTTAGGAGCTAATGAGCAGTTCTTC. Translating gives CASSVATLGANEQFF.

CDR3 sequence (DNA): TGTGCCAGTAGTACCTCCATCGGACAGAGCTACGAGCAGTACTTC. Its translation is CASSTSIGQSYEQYF. The chain combines TRBV19 with TRBJ2-7, with D possibly being TRBD1 (6 bases). The CDR3 is 15 residues long. V lost 4 bases and J 3 bases, leaving 16 bases between the germline ends. Germline assignment: CDR1 LNHDA and CDR2 SQIVND (reference sequence).

With respect to this clone: It is likely a read error, because the conserved phenylalanine at the end of the CDR3 is missing. The rearrangement uses TRBV13 and TRBJ1-6; D is perhaps TRBD1 (6 bases). This CDR3 contains 13 residues. The germline V gene encodes CDR1 PRHDT and CDR2 FYEKMQ (reference sequence). Trimming cost V 6 bases and J 8 bases, with 11 bases left between them. The CDR3 protein is CASRLTGYSPLHL. The DNA of the CDR3 is TGTGCCAGCAGACTTACAGGGTATTCACCCCTCCACCTT.

This chain uses TRBV19 with TRBJ2-7; TRBD1 agrees at 8 bases. The CDR3 loop spans 15 amino acids. Germline V CDR1 and CDR2: LNHDA, SQIVND (reference sequence). Trimming cost V 9 bases and J 1 base; bases outside gene matches: 11. DNA for the CDR3: TGTGCCAGCAGAGACAGGGGTGCGGGGTCCTACGAGCAGTACTTC. This translates into CASRDRGAGSYEQYF. Based on the CDR3 plus reference TRBV19 and TRBJ2-7, the full variable domain is DGGITQSPKYLFRKEGQNVTLSCEQNLNHDAMYWYRQDPGQGLRLIYYSQIVNDFQKGDIAEGYSVSREKKESFPLTVTSAQKNPTAFYLCASRDRGAGSYEQYFGPGTRLTVT.

This sequence joins TRBV6-1 and TRBJ1-2; TRBD1 matches 7 bases. The CDR3 consists of 12 residues. J lost 8 bases, V lost 7 bases, and 7 bases had no gene match. The germline V gene has CDR1 MNHNS and CDR2 SASEGT. CDR3 in amino acids: CASIMTGRGYTF. CDR3 in DNA: TGTGCCAGCATTATGACAGGGAGAGGCTACACCTTC.

The chain uses TRBV6-1 and TRBJ2-1; D remains unclear. The germline V gene has CDR1 MNHNS and CDR2 SASEGT. V shed 7 bases and J shed 1 base, with 8 bases lying between them. This CDR3 has 13 amino acids. CDR3 protein: CASTRSSYNEQFF. The CDR3 coding sequence is TGTGCCAGCACTCGTTCTTCCTACAATGAGCAGTTCTTC.

This clone came up a few times. This chain joins TRBV5-1 and TRBJ2-3; maybe TRBD2 (5 bases). The V and J ends lost 6 bases and 2 bases respectively, with 16 bases between them. Germline CDR1 SGHRS, CDR2 YFSETQ. The CDR3 totals 15 residues. CDR3 amino acids: CASTLLGAATDTQYF. CDR3 nucleotide sequence: TGCGCCAGCACCCTCCTGGGAGCGGCCACAGATACGCAGTATTTT.

The chain is built from TRBV9 and TRBJ2-3; the match to TRBD2 covers 14 bases. Germline assignment: CDR1 SGDLS and CDR2 YYNGEE. The ends lost 4 bases at V and 0 bases at J; junction bases unmatched: 7. The CDR3 runs to 18 residues. In nucleotides, the CDR3 is TGTGCCAGCAGCCTTTTGGGACTAGCGGGGGATAGCACAGATACGCAGTATTTT. Amino acids: CASSLLGLAGDSTDTQYF.

The V gene is TRBV5-4, the J gene TRBJ2-2; 11 bases fit TRBD2. V dropped 4 bases and J dropped 6; count of bases not matched to a gene: 8. The CDR3 totals 16 residues. The germline CDR1 and CDR2 sequences are SGHNT and YYREEE (reference sequence). This CDR3 is CASSGSGGALAGELFF. CDR3 DNA sequence: TGTGCCAGCAGCGGTAGCGGGGGGGCCCTTGCCGGGGAGCTGTTTTTT.

Notes on this clone: The junction does not match germline at one end; this may be a read error. This rearrangement joins TRBV6-5 to TRBJ1-4, with D unclear. Germline V gene lookup returns CDR1 MNHEY and CDR2 SVGAGI. This CDR3 comprises 11 residues. CDR3 sequence (DNA): TGTGCCAGCAGTGAAGTAGGGAGAGTAGTCTTT. It is translated as CASSEVGRVVF.

By frequency in the sample, this clone is medium-sized. CDR3 protein: CATGYASTEAFF. The DNA for the CDR3 is TGTGCCACCGGGTATGCGAGCACTGAAGCTTTCTTT. The rearrangement links TRBV6-5 to TRBJ1-1, with D unclear. V shed 10 bases and J shed 4 bases, with 13 bases lying between them. The germline V gene has CDR1 MNHEY and CDR2 SVGAGI. The CDR3 has 12 amino acids.

V is TRBV7-9 and J is TRBJ2-1; D possibly corresponds to TRBD2 (6 bases). Germline values: CDR1 SEHNR, CDR2 FQNEAQ (reference sequence). V lost 3 bases and J 8 bases, leaving 14 bases between the germline ends. The CDR3 runs 14 residues. CDR3 coding DNA: TGTGCCAGCAGCTTCGGGGGAGTGGTCGATGAGCAGTTCTTC. This gives the protein CASSFGGVVDEQFF.

The chain is built from TRBV4-1 and TRBJ2-2; perhaps TRBD1 as D (6 bases). The CDR3 has 16 residues. The V gene lost 1 base and the J gene lost 1 base, with 10 bases spanning the gap. Per the germline V gene, CDR1 is MGHRA and CDR2 is YSYEKL. The CDR3 region is CASSQGGGLNTGELFF. The CDR3 bases are TGCGCCAGCAGCCAAGGTGGGGGCCTGAACACCGGGGAGCTGTTTTTT.

The chain joins TRBV19 to TRBJ1-1; 12 nucleotides line up with TRBD1. The V and J ends lost 1 base and 1 base, in that order; junction bases with no gene match: 19. There are 22 residues in the CDR3. Germline-derived CDR1 and CDR2 are LNHDA and SQIVND (reference sequence). The CDR3 loop is CASSIVRGTGGGRRLKNTEAFF. Here the CDR3 DNA reads TGTGCCAGTAGTATAGTACGGGGGACAGGGGGCGGACGGAGGCTTAAGAACACTGAAGCTTTCTTT.

This chain joins TRBV19 and TRBJ2-7; 7 positions match TRBD1. V gave up 7 bases and J gave up 0 bases; unmatched junction bases: 21. The CDR3 extends over 19 amino acids. Germline CDR1 is LNHDA and CDR2 is SQIVND (reference sequence). The CDR3 nucleotides are TGTGCCAGTACCCCAACCCTTTTCTCACAGGGGAGATACTCCTACGAGCAGTACTTC. Translating gives CASTPTLFSQGRYSYEQYF. The entire variable domain, with the rest obtained from reference TRBV19 and TRBJ2-7, is as follows: DGGITQSPKYLFRKEGQNVTLSCEQNLNHDAMYWYRQDPGQGLRLIYYSQIVNDFQKGDIAEGYSVSREKKESFPLTVTSAQKNPTAFYLCASTPTLFSQGRYSYEQYFGPGTRLTVT.

The chain has TRBV9 and TRBJ2-5, with D perhaps matching TRBD2 (5 bases). Germline values: CDR1 SGDLS, CDR2 YYNGEE. With 3 bases removed from V and 3 bases from J, the gap between germline ends came to 12 bases. This CDR3 spans 14 amino acids. The CDR3 sequence is CASSAGPEEETQYF. The CDR3 DNA follows: TGTGCCAGCAGCGCTGGACCGGAGGAAGAGACCCAGTACTTC.

V gene TRBV6-1 combines with J gene TRBJ1-3; the D gene is possibly TRBD1 (6 bases). Trimming left V 3 bases short and J 0 bases short, with 12 bases between. CDR1 and CDR2 (germline): MNHNS, SASEGT. CDR3 length: 16 amino acids. CDR3 in DNA: TGTGCCAGCAGTGACACAACAGGGTTCTCTGGAAACACCATATATTTT. Protein: CASSDTTGFSGNTIYF.

The chain joins TRBV5-8 to TRBJ1-2, with 7 nucleotides matching TRBD1. The CDR3 is made up of 13 amino acids. Germline loops: CDR1 SGHTS, CDR2 YDEGEE. Trimming removed 4 bases from V and 4 bases from J; junction bases left unmatched: 4. CDR3: CASSPGTVYGYTF. The CDR3 DNA is TGTGCCAGCAGCCCCGGGACAGTCTATGGCTACACCTTC.

This clone was found a few times. V is TRBV30 and J is TRBJ1-5; TRBD1 agrees at 7 bases. The CDR3 extends over 15 amino acids. After removal of 0 bases from V and 7 bases from J, the junction contained 9 bases not matched to a gene. Germline CDR1 GTSNPN, CDR2 SVGIG (reference sequence). The CDR3 spells CAWSVGPGGDQPQHF. Here the CDR3 DNA reads TGTGCCTGGAGTGTTGGTCCAGGGGGTGACCAGCCCCAGCATTTT.

The chain is built from TRBV10-3 and TRBJ2-2, with D possibly TRBD1 on 8 matching bases. CDR1 and CDR2 from the germline V gene are ENHRY and SYGVKD. CDR3 length equals 13 residues. The V end was cut by 9 bases, the J end by 7 bases, with 15 bases between. The DNA of the CDR3 is TGTGCCATAAGGGAGGGACAGGTCGGGGAGCTGTTTTTT. Translated, it gives CAIREGQVGELFF.

This clone appeared a few times. The V gene is TRBV2, the J gene TRBJ1-5; D call uncertain. The CDR3 contains 16 residues. Germline lookup yields CDR1 SNHLY and CDR2 FYNNEI. V lost 6 bases and J 2 bases, leaving 17 bases between the germline ends. Here the CDR3 reads CASRTSLVRGNQPQHF. The CDR3 bases are TGTGCCAGCAGGACAAGTCTCGTACGTGGCAATCAGCCCCAGCATTTT.